The 32 T cell receptor beta chains reported below all come from one sample, sequenced in a study of control samples from healthy donors and cancer patients (dated by TCRdb to the early 2020s). Library preparation was by the immunoSEQ multiplex PCR assay. TCRdb took over this immuneACCESS table, retaining in-frame rearrangements with V and J assigned. Such tables are incomplete; in checked studies, under half of the missing clones stem from an unresolved V gene, and the remainder is unexplained. In this sample the table shows tens of thousands of clones, approximately 91% of which occur a single time. Of the sample, roughly a tenth falls within the top ten clones. The sequencing sample was made of PBMCs. The receptors stem from a woman aged 45-59 years with colorectal cancer.

This chain joins TRBV15 and TRBJ1-2; no clear D gene. Looked up from germline, CDR1 is LNHNV and CDR2 is YYDKDF (reference sequence). The CDR3 sequence is 12 residues long. Trimming removed 0 bases at V and 7 bases at J, with 6 bases between. Here the CDR3 reads CATSRDVSGYTF. The CDR3 DNA reads as TGTGCCACCAGCAGAGATGTCAGTGGCTACACCTTC.

This chain connects TRBV27 to TRBJ2-2, with D unresolved. The CDR3 covers 13 residues. The germline V and J ends were trimmed by 3 bases and 6 bases, with 8 bases remaining between them. CDR1 MNHEY and CDR2 SMNVEV come from the germline V gene (reference sequence). This chain's CDR3 is CASSFLRSGELFF. In DNA, the CDR3 is TGTGCCAGCAGTTTCTTACGGTCCGGGGAGCTGTTTTTT.

The gene calls are TRBV24-1 and TRBJ1-5; 7 bases match TRBD1. The trim removed 8 bases at V and 3 bases at J, leaving 3 bases unmatched. The CDR3 runs to 13 residues. CDR1 and CDR2 (germline): KGHDR, SFDVKD. The CDR3 coding sequence is TGTGCCACCACAGGGGGAAACAATCAGCCCCAGCATTTT. Translation gives CATTGGNNQPQHF.

This chain connects TRBV5-6 to TRBJ2-5, with 7 bases matching TRBD2. The germline V gene encodes CDR1 SGHDT and CDR2 YYEEEE. V gave up 5 bases and J gave up 4 bases; unmatched junction bases: 5. The CDR3 consists of 13 residues. The CDR3 DNA is TGTGCCAGCAGTTTCCGCGGGGGAGAGACCCAGTACTTC. Its protein is CASSFRGGETQYF.

In this sample, this clone turned up once. The chain is built from TRBV27 and TRBJ1-4; D may be TRBD1 (5 bases). The CDR3 totals 14 residues. Trimming shortened V by 6 bases and J by 4 bases, and 12 bases separated the two germline ends. From germline, CDR1 is MNHEY and CDR2 SMNVEV (reference sequence). DNA of the CDR3: TGTGCCAGCAGGGATGCAGGGAATAATGAAAAACTGTTTTTT. This sequence encodes CASRDAGNNEKLFF.

The chain carries TRBV6-4 and TRBJ1-6, with a weak D call TRBD1 (5 bases). The V and J ends lost 7 bases and 10 bases respectively, with 23 bases between them. Germline-derived CDR1 and CDR2 are MRHNA and SNTAGT. CDR3 length: 16 amino acids. The CDR3 DNA sequence: TGTGCCAGCAAAGACTTAGGGACGCCTAAGGAATCACCCCTCCACTTT. It encodes CASKDLGTPKESPLHF.

This clone was counted between two and nine times. Here the CDR3 DNA reads TGTGCCACCAGCAGAGACCACAGGGGAGGTAATTCACCCCTCCACTTT. Amino acids: CATSRDHRGGNSPLHF. The chain recombines TRBV15 with TRBJ1-6; 7 bases match TRBD1. CDR3 size: 16 residues. CDR1 and CDR2 from the germline V gene are LNHNV and YYDKDF (reference sequence). V lost 0 bases and J lost 6; bases outside the gene matches: 5.

The chain links TRBV10-3 to TRBJ2-7; TRBD2 is a possible D gene (5 bases). CDR1 and CDR2 (germline): ENHRY, SYGVKD. CDR3 length equals 13 residues. Trimming left V 6 bases short and J 1 base short, with 10 bases between. The CDR3 DNA follows: TGTGCCATCAGAAGAGGGTTATCCTACGAGCAGTACGTC. Its translation is CAIRRGLSYEQYV.

Only a few counts were recorded for this clone. This chain connects TRBV6-2 or TRBV6-3 to TRBJ2-5; possible D gene TRBD1, 6 bases. The CDR3 runs to 14 residues. Germline V gives CDR1 MNHEY, CDR2 SVGEGT. Trimming shortened V by 0 bases and J by 9 bases, and 14 bases separated the two germline ends. In DNA form, the CDR3 reads TGTGCCAGCAGTTACTCCGACAGGCCGAGGCCCCAGTACTTC. Amino acids: CASSYSDRPRPQYF.

The gene calls are TRBV10-1 and TRBJ2-1; D remains unclear. Germline assignment: CDR1 WNHNN and CDR2 SYGVQD (reference sequence). This CDR3 comprises 10 residues. Trimming took 7 bases from V and 6 from J, leaving 4 bases between them. The CDR3 sequence is CASNGNEQFF. The DNA of the CDR3 is TGCGCCAGCAACGGCAATGAGCAGTTCTTC.

The DNA for the CDR3 is TGTGCCAGCAGCAGGGACAGTAGGACTGAAGCTTTCTTT. This translates into CASSRDSRTEAFF. V usage is TRBV12-3 or TRBV12-4 and J usage is TRBJ1-1; TRBD1 matches at 7 bases. This CDR3 is 13 amino acids long. Trimming cost V 6 bases and J 5 bases; bases outside gene matches: 6.

This chain uses TRBV6-5 with TRBJ2-5, with D possibly being TRBD1 or TRBD2 (5 bases each). V was trimmed by 7 bases and J by 5 bases, leaving 17 bases between them. The CDR3 sequence is 14 residues long. Germline V gene lookup returns CDR1 MNHEY and CDR2 SVGAGI. The CDR3, as DNA: TGTGCCAGCACAGTCGGGACGCACGGCGAGACCCAGTACTTC. Amino acid sequence: CASTVGTHGETQYF.

The V and J genes are TRBV30 and TRBJ1-1; unclear D gene. V was cut by 5 bases and J by 5 bases, with 15 bases left in between. This CDR3 spans 13 amino acids. CDR1 is GTSNPN and CDR2 is SVGIG in the germline V gene (reference sequence). The CDR3 loop is CAWGHNIGTEAFF. CDR3 coding DNA: TGTGCCTGGGGCCATAACATTGGAACTGAAGCTTTCTTT.

The gene calls are TRBV9 and TRBJ2-5; D not resolved. The CDR3 sequence is 13 residues long. Germline V gene lookup returns CDR1 SGDLS and CDR2 YYNGEE. The germline V and J ends were trimmed by 0 bases and 4 bases, with 7 bases remaining between them. The CDR3, as DNA: TGTGCCAGCAGCGTAGATGTGGGAGAGACCCAGTACTTC. It codes for CASSVDVGETQYF.

The chain is built from TRBV20-1 and TRBJ2-2; D is uncertain. V was trimmed by 3 bases and J by 3 bases, leaving 2 bases between them. Germline V lookup: CDR1 DFQATT, CDR2 SNEGSKA (reference sequence). This CDR3 has 11 residues. The CDR3 DNA reads as TGCAGTGCTAGGGACACCGGGGAGCTGTTTTTT. The encoded protein is CSARDTGELFF.

The CDR3, as DNA: TGTGCCAGCAGCCAAGTTCAGGGGGCGAGGGAAAAACTGTTTTTT. It codes for CASSQVQGAREKLFF. The V gene is TRBV3-1 (or the pseudogene TRBV3-2), the J gene TRBJ1-4; 8 bases line up with TRBD1. Germline V lookup: CDR1 LGHDT, CDR2 YNNKEL (reference sequence). Trimming took 1 base from V and 8 from J; bases not matched to a gene: 6. This CDR3 contains 15 residues.

The chain combines TRBV18 with TRBJ1-4; no reliable D call. The V end lost 3 bases, the J end lost 4 bases, and 12 bases lay between the germline ends. The CDR3 consists of 15 residues. CDR1 and CDR2 (germline): KGHSH, LQKENI. CDR3: CASSPGDSLNEKLFF. CDR3 DNA: TGTGCCAGCTCACCTGGGGATAGTCTTAATGAAAAACTGTTTTTT.

The gene calls are TRBV28 and TRBJ2-3, with D maybe TRBD2 (5 bases). Germline-derived CDR1 and CDR2 are MDHEN and SYDVKM. The V end lost 4 bases, the J end lost 2 bases, and 13 bases lay between the germline ends. There are 15 residues in the CDR3. The CDR3 nucleotides read TGTGCCAGCAGTTCAGCAAGCGGAAACACAGATACGCAGTATTTT. Protein product: CASSSASGNTDTQYF.

This clone was counted a single time. This chain joins TRBV10-2 and TRBJ2-3, with D maybe TRBD1 (6 bases). With 3 bases removed from V and 1 base from J, the gap between germline ends came to 11 bases. The CDR3 runs 15 residues. The germline V gene encodes CDR1 WSHSY and CDR2 SAAADI. CDR3 protein: CASSEYRVGTDTQYF. CDR3 nucleotides: TGCGCCAGCAGTGAATACAGGGTAGGCACAGATACGCAGTATTTT.

The chain has TRBV30 and TRBJ1-5; D call uncertain. The CDR3 is 13 residues long. The V end lost 1 base, the J end lost 1 base, and 5 bases lay between the germline ends. Germline assignment: CDR1 GTSNPN and CDR2 SVGIG (reference sequence). CDR3 protein: CAWSGASNQPQHF. The CDR3 coding sequence is TGTGCCTGGAGTGGGGCCAGCAATCAGCCCCAGCATTTT.

The rearrangement uses TRBV19 and TRBJ1-4; 12 nucleotides match TRBD1. The CDR3 has 15 amino acids. Germline trimming cut 5 bases from V and 11 bases from J; bases unmatched to any gene: 9. CDR1 is LNHDA and CDR2 is SQIVND in the germline V gene (reference sequence). The CDR3 nucleotides are TGTGCCAGTAGTTCAGGCGGGACAGGGGGCTACAAACTGTTTTTT. It translates to CASSSGGTGGYKLFF.

J is TRBJ2-4 and V is TRBV6-5; 9 bases map to TRBD1. V lost 6 bases to trimming and J lost 16 bases; unmatched junction nucleotides: 7. CDR1 and CDR2 from the germline V gene are MNHEY and SVGAGI. The CDR3 sequence is 11 residues long. CDR3 loop: CASRGTGGDYF. Here the CDR3 DNA reads TGTGCCAGCAGAGGAACAGGGGGCGATTACTTC.

This chain links TRBV5-1 with TRBJ1-4; 7 nucleotides match TRBD1. This CDR3 comprises 15 residues. V lost 4 bases to trimming and J lost 8 bases; unmatched junction nucleotides: 11. Germline V CDR1 and CDR2: SGHRS, YFSETQ. The CDR3 DNA is TGCGCCAGCAGCCAATTCGGGGGGACAGAGGAAAAACTGTTTTTT. Amino acid sequence: CASSQFGGTEEKLFF.

The chain is built from TRBV7-2 and TRBJ2-2; D may be TRBD1 (5 bases). Trimming took off 3 bases at V and 4 bases at J, with 6 bases between the two ends. The germline CDR1 and CDR2 sequences are SGHTA and FQGNSA. The CDR3 extends over 13 amino acids. The CDR3 DNA is TGTGCCAGCAGCTTTAGGGGCACCGGGGAGCTGTTTTTT. Its protein product is CASSFRGTGELFF.

This rearrangement joins TRBV30 to TRBJ2-3; 9 bases fit TRBD2. CDR3 length: 14 amino acids. V lost 5 bases and J lost 6; bases outside the gene matches: 9. CDR1 and CDR2 (germline): GTSNPN, SVGIG (reference sequence). The CDR3 spells CAWGKAGGGDTQYF. CDR3 in DNA: TGTGCCTGGGGAAAAGCGGGGGGCGGGGATACGCAGTATTTT. Full variable domain (remainder filled in from reference TRBV30 and TRBJ2-3): SQTIHQWPATLVQPVGSPLSLECTVEGTSNPNLYWYRQAAGRGLQLLFYSVGIGQISSEVPQNLSASRPQDRQFILSSKKLLLSDSGFYLCAWGKAGGGDTQYFGPGTRLTVL.

This chain connects TRBV19 to TRBJ2-7; D is undetermined. Germline CDR1 LNHDA, CDR2 SQIVND (reference sequence). CDR3 length: 13 amino acids. Trimming took 3 bases from V and 3 from J, leaving 9 bases between them. CDR3 loop: CASSIAGDYEQYV. DNA for the CDR3: TGTGCCAGTAGTATTGCCGGAGACTACGAGCAGTACGTC.

This clone showed up just once. The chain joins TRBV15 to TRBJ1-3; 7 bases fit TRBD1. CDR3 length: 16 amino acids. CDR1 and CDR2 from the germline V gene are LNHNV and YYDKDF (reference sequence). V trimming: 0 bases; J trimming: 4 bases; junction bases outside the gene matches: 6. CDR3 DNA sequence: TGTGCCACCAGCAGAGAGACAGGGAGATCCGGAAACACCATATATTTT. Translation gives CATSRETGRSGNTIYF. Full variable domain (rest looked up from reference TRBV15 and TRBJ1-3): DAMVIQNPRYQVTQFGKPVTLSCSQTLNHNVMYWYQQKSSQAPKLLFHYYDKDFNNEADTPDNFQSRRPNTSFCFLDIRSPGLGDTAMYLCATSRETGRSGNTIYFGEGSWLTVV.

The CDR3 DNA is TGCGCCAGCAGCCAGGGACAGGGAGACGAGCAGTACGTC. Its protein is CASSQGQGDEQYV. This sequence joins TRBV4-1 and TRBJ2-7; 9 nucleotides line up with TRBD1. This CDR3 region has 13 residues. Unmatched junction bases numbered 2, after V lost 3 bases and J lost 5 bases. Germline V lookup: CDR1 MGHRA, CDR2 YSYEKL.

This chain connects TRBV5-8 to TRBJ2-1; D may be TRBD2 (5 bases). In germline, CDR1 is SGHTS, CDR2 YDEGEE. Trimming cost V 0 bases and J 5 bases, with 9 bases left between them. The CDR3 length is 14 residues. As DNA, the CDR3 is TGTGCCAGCAGCTTGGGGGGAGCGCACAATGAGCAGTTCTTC. Translated: CASSLGGAHNEQFF. Full variable domain (outside the CDR3, taken from reference TRBV5-8 and TRBJ2-1): EAGVTQSPTHLIKTRGQQATLRCSPISGHTSVYWYQQALGLGLQFLLWYDEGEERNRGNFPPRFSGRQFPNYSSELNVNALELEDSALYLCASSLGGAHNEQFFGPGTRLTVL.

The rearrangement uses TRBV5-1 and TRBJ2-2, with D tentatively TRBD1 or TRBD2 (5 bases each). Trimming took 4 bases from V and 6 from J, leaving 22 bases between them. CDR3 size: 17 residues. CDR1 and CDR2 from the germline V gene are SGHRS and YFSETQ. The CDR3 nucleotides are TGCGCCAGCAGCCCCGCCGAGGGGTCGAGAAACGCCGGGGAGCTGTTTTTT. Translation: CASSPAEGSRNAGELFF.

This clone was recorded once. The chain carries TRBV12-3 or TRBV12-4 and TRBJ2-3; D unclear. The CDR3 sequence is 12 residues long. The ends were cut back, 2 bases at V and 3 bases at J, with 3 bases in the middle. The CDR3 reads CASSLNTDTQYF. The CDR3, as DNA: TGTGCCAGCAGTTTAAATACAGATACGCAGTATTTT.

In this sample, this clone turned up once. The J gene is TRBJ2-7, the V gene TRBV5-8; either TRBD1 or TRBD2 may fit D (5 bases each). V lost 7 bases, J lost 1 base, and 12 bases lay in between. The germline CDR1 and CDR2 sequences are SGHTS and YDEGEE. The CDR3 contains 13 residues. This CDR3 reads CASRGEGSYEQYV. For the CDR3, the DNA is TGTGCCAGCCGGGGCGAGGGTTCCTACGAGCAGTACGTC.